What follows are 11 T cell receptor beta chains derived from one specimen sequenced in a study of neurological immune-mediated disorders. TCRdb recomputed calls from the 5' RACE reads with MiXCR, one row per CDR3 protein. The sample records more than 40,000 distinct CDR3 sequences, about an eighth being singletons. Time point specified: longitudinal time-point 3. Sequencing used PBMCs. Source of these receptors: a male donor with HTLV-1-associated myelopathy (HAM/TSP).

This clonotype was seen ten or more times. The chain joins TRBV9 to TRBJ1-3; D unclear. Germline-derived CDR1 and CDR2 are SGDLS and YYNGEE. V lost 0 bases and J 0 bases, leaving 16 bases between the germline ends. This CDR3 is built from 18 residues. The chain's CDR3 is CASSVGLAGFSSGNTIYF. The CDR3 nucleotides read TGTGCCAGCAGCGTAGGGTTGGCCGGTTTTAGCTCTGGAAACACCATATATTTT.

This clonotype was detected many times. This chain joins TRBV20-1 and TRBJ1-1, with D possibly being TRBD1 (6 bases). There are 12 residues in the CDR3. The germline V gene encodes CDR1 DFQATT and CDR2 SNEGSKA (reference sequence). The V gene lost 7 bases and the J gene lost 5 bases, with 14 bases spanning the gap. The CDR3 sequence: CSVTGSRTEAFF. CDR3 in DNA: TGCAGTGTGACAGGATCCCGGACTGAAGCTTTCTTT.

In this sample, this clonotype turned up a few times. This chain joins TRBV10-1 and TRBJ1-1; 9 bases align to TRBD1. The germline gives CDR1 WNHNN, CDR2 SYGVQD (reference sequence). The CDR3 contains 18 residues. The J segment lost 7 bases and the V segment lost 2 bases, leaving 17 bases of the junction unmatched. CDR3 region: CASSEMQWDRVGCNEAFF. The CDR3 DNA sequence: TGCGCCAGCAGTGAGATGCAGTGGGACAGGGTTGGTTGTAATGAAGCTTTCTTT.

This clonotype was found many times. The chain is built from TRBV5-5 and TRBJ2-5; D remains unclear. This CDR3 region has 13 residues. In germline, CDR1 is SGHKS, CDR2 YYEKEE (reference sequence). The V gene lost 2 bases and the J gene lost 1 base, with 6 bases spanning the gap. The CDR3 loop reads CASSFDTQETQYF. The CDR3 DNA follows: TGTGCCAGCAGCTTCGACACCCAAGAGACCCAGTACTTC. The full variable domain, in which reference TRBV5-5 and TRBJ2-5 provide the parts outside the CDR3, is DAGVTQSPTHLIKTRGQQVTLRCSPISGHKSVSWYQQVLGQGPQFIFQYYEKEERGRGNFPDRFSARQFPNYSSELNVNALLLGDSALYLCASSFDTQETQYFGPGTRLLVL.

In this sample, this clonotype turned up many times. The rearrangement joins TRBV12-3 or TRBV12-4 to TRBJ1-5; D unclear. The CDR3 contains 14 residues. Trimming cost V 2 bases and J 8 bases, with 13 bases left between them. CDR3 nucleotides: TGTGCCAGCAGTTTAAGTGGGGTGAGGGAGCCCCAGCATTTT. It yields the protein CASSLSGVREPQHF.

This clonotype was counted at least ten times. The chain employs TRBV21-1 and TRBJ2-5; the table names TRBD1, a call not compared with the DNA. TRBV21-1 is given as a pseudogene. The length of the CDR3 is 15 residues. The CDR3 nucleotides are TGTGCCAGCAGCGAGGTACAGGGTCCCAGTGAGACCCAGTACTTC. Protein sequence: CASSEVQGPSETQYF.

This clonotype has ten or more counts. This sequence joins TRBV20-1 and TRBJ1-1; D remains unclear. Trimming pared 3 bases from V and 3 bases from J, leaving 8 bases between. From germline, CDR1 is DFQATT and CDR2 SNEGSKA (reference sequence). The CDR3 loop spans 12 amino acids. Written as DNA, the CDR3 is TGCAGTGCTAGGCCGGATTACACTGAAGCTTTCTTT. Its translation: CSARPDYTEAFF.

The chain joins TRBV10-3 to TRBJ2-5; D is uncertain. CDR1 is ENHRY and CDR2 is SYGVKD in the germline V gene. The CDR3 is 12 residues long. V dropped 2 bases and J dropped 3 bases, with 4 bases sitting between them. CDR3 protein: CAISERKETQYF. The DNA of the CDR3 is TGTGCCATCAGTGAGCGGAAAGAGACCCAGTACTTC.

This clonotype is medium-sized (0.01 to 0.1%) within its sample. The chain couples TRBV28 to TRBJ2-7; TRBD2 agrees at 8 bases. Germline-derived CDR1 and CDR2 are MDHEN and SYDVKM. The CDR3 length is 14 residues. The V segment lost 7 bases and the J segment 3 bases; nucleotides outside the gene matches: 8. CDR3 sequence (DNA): TGTGCCAGCAACCGCGGGGCGGGAGGCTACGAGCAGTACTTC. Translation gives CASNRGAGGYEQYF.

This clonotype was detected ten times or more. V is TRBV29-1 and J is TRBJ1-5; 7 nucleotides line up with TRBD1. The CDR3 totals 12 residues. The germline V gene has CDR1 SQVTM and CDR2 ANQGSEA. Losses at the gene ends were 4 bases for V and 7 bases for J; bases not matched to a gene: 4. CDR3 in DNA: TGCAGCGTTGGACAGGGAGGACAGCCCCAGCATTTT. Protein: CSVGQGGQPQHF.

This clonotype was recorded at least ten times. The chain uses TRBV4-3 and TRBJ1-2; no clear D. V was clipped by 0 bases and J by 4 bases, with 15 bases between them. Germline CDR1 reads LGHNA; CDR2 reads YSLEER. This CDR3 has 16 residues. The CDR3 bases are TGCGCCAGCAGCCAAGAACTGGGGTGGCGCGGCTATGGCTACACCTTC. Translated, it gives CASSQELGWRGYGYTF.